These T cell receptor beta chains were read from a single sample in a study of regulatory T cells in long-lasting Graves disease. TCRdb re-called the multiplex PCR reads through MiXCR, storing one row per CDR3 protein. The sample includes 500,000 or so distinct CDR3 sequences, about 16% of them seen just once. The same data also contributed to another study, on T cells in Graves' hyperthyroidism and ophthalmopathy.

This material consisted of peripheral blood mononuclear cells (PBMCs), taken at new diagnosis, from a patient treated with antithyroid drugs. The receptors originated from a woman aged 35-65 years with Graves disease. Each CDR3 is given with its conserved first and last residue.

j_gene: TRBJ1-4
len: 14
v_gene: TRBV7-9
CDR3aa: CASSPLKSELKLFF

j_gene: TRBJ2-7
len: 17
v_gene: TRBV10-3
CDR3aa: CAISESFGGGSFDEQYF

j_gene: TRBJ1-5
len: 17
v_gene: TRBV7-9
CDR3aa: CASSLVGGPYSNQPQHF

j_gene: TRBJ2-3
len: 14
v_gene: TRBV5-1
CDR3aa: CASQRDIGTDTQYF

j_gene: TRBJ1-6
len: 14
v_gene: TRBV2
CDR3aa: CASGMRWDNSPLHF

j_gene: TRBJ1-1
len: 20
v_gene: TRBV5-1
CDR3aa: CASSLLQGSFVSAMNTEAFF

j_gene: TRBJ2-5
len: 14
v_gene: TRBV12-3/TRBV12-4
CDR3aa: CATTADGAGETQYF

j_gene: TRBJ1-1
len: 13
v_gene: TRBV9
CDR3aa: CASSVELTTEAFF

j_gene: TRBJ1-1
len: 18
v_gene: TRBV7-8
CDR3aa: CASSPLVGTGERRTEAFF

j_gene: TRBJ1-1
len: 12
v_gene: TRBV2
CDR3aa: CASCLDTAEAFF

j_gene: TRBJ2-3
len: 14
v_gene: TRBV6-5
CDR3aa: CASSYSRTTDTQYF

j_gene: TRBJ1-1
len: 12
v_gene: TRBV11-2
CDR3aa: CASSPDGGVAFF

j_gene: TRBJ1-6
len: 16
v_gene: TRBV18
CDR3aa: CASSRGRADGSSPLHF

j_gene: TRBJ2-7
len: 16
v_gene: TRBV3-1
CDR3aa: CASSQLGQTKFYEQYF

j_gene: TRBJ2-3
len: 16
v_gene: TRBV5-6
CDR3aa: CASSLFGQGAGDTQYF

j_gene: TRBJ2-1
len: 16
v_gene: TRBV3-1
CDR3aa: CASSQGASGALNEQFF

j_gene: TRBJ1-6
len: 13
v_gene: TRBV27
CDR3aa: CASSLGGDSPLHF

j_gene: TRBJ2-7
len: 14
v_gene: TRBV20-1
CDR3aa: CSAGTAGGVWEQYF

j_gene: TRBJ2-5
len: 16
v_gene: TRBV7-2
CDR3aa: CASSLGASGHQETQYF

j_gene: TRBJ2-1
len: 15
v_gene: TRBV4-1
CDR3aa: CASSQDPGQVGGQFF

j_gene: NA
len: 20
v_gene: TRBV4-1
CDR3aa: CASSPPGGSGWGESSYEQYF

j_gene: TRBJ2-7
len: 13
v_gene: TRBV6-1
CDR3aa: CASKTGGAGEQYF

j_gene: TRBJ2-1
len: 14
v_gene: TRBV18
CDR3aa: CASSSRQGGNEQFF

j_gene: TRBJ1-2
len: 15
v_gene: TRBV29-1
CDR3aa: CSVELPGQGSYGYTF

j_gene: TRBJ2-7
len: 16
v_gene: TRBV5-1
CDR3aa: CASSHVRGSGSYEQYF

j_gene: TRBJ1-1
len: 13
v_gene: TRBV20-1
CDR3aa: CSAGGTLNTEAFF

j_gene: TRBJ2-1
len: 15
v_gene: TRBV15
CDR3aa: CATSGKSFSYNEQFF

j_gene: TRBJ2-2
len: 15
v_gene: TRBV5-1
CDR3aa: CASSLARGNTGELFF

j_gene: TRBJ2-1
len: 15
v_gene: TRBV10-3
CDR3aa: CAIGLAGGLGNEQFF

j_gene: TRBJ2-7
len: 12
v_gene: TRBV3-1
CDR3aa: CASSQISYEQYF

j_gene: TRBJ1-3
len: 16
v_gene: TRBV19
CDR3aa: CASSIDPWSRGNTIYF

j_gene: TRBJ2-1
len: 15
v_gene: TRBV11-3
CDR3aa: CASSLIAGVYNEQFF

j_gene: TRBJ2-1
len: 17
v_gene: TRBV11-2
CDR3aa: CASSLGGPMSSYNEQFF

j_gene: TRBJ2-7
len: 15
v_gene: TRBV20-1
CDR3aa: CSARPGTGGRSEQYF

j_gene: TRBJ2-7
len: 14
v_gene: TRBV2
CDR3aa: CASRGDRSSYEQYF

j_gene: TRBJ1-1
len: 16
v_gene: TRBV19
CDR3aa: CASSIRTGSANTEAFF

j_gene: TRBJ2-1
len: 18
v_gene: TRBV7-9
CDR3aa: CASSPRTSGGANFNEQFF

j_gene: TRBJ1-4
len: 15
v_gene: TRBV19
CDR3aa: CASTKTGTGNEKLFF